This TCR beta chain was obtained from a study of control samples from healthy donors and cancer patients. The CDR3 spans 15 residues. Trimming took 1 base from V and 3 from J; bases not matched to a gene: 0. Germline CDR1 is SGHAT and CDR2 is FQNNGV. Details on this clone: This same CDR3 is encoded by further DNA sequences in the sample.

The repertoire was sequenced with immunoSEQ multiplex PCR; TCRdb's copy has only in-frame clones and lacks some. Here the sample spans 150,000 to 190,000 clones, about 93% being singletons. The source material was blood. The receptor was isolated from a middle-aged man in good health. The chain recombines TRBV11-2 with TRBJ2-7, with 13 bases lining up with TRBD2. The CDR3 spells CASSLGTSGSYEQYF. DNA for the CDR3: TGTGCCAGCAGCTTAGGGACTAGCGGGAGCTACGAGCAGTACTTC.